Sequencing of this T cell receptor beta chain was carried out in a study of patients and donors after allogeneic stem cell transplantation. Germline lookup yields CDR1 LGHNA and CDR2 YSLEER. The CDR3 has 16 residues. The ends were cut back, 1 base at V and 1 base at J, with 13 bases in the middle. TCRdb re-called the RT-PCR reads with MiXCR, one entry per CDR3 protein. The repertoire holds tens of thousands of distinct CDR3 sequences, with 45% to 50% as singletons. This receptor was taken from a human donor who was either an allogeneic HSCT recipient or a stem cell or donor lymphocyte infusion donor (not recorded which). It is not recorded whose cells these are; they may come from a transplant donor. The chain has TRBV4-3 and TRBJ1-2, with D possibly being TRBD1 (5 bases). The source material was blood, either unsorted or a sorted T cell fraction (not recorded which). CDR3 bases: TGCGCCAGCAGCCAAGGGACAACCACCATTAACTATGGCTACACCTTC. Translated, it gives CASSQGTTTINYGYTF.